This entry concerns a single TCR beta chain. Terminally differentiated effector memory CD45RA+ cells were left out of the naive CD8 fraction, which was CD45RO-negative and positively selected for CCR7. Original analysis: Filtering differed, since immunoSEQ gave only junction sequences and no quality scores. Method: immunoSEQ multiplex PCR; TCRdb's copy keeps in-frame clones and lacks some. From that table come the V and J calls and clone size; the DNA was used to work out D and trimming. The sample lists about 2 million clones, about 95% occurring once. The entry originates in a study of shared clonotypes between healthy human individuals. The sequence came from a man between 18 and 29 years old in good health. Sample: naive CD8+ T cells sorted from blood.

DNA for the CDR3: TGTGCCAGCAGCTGGGGGGACAGATACGAGCAGTACTTC. Its protein product is CASSWGDRYEQYF. This sequence joins TRBV5-4 and TRBJ2-7; tentatively, D is TRBD1 (7 bases). CDR1 is SGHNT, CDR2 YYREEE, per germline (reference sequence). The CDR3 totals 13 residues. V was shortened by 3 bases and J by 4 bases, with 11 bases between the two germline ends.